A selection of T cell receptor beta chains follows, all from one sample in a study of cytomegalovirus exposure and HLA in healthy donors. Profiling relied on immunoSEQ multiplex PCR, and the TCRdb table lists in-frame clones only, not all of them. The table has roughly 110,000 clones, approximately 76% seen once. The sample taken for sequencing was PBMCs. All receptors come from a young man in good health and CMV-seronegative. Both conserved end residues are part of each CDR3. A D gene is named only where the DNA matches it firmly. A clone size is listed for some rows: how often the clone was seen (once, few, many), or a class if it is expanded.

D gene: TRBD2; V gene: TRBV19; J gene: TRBJ2-5; clone size: once; CDR3 protein: CASSTQAGGTETQYF; CDR3 DNA: TGTGCCAGTAGTACCCAGGCGGGGGGGACGGAGACCCAGTACTTC
D gene: .; V gene: TRBV2; J gene: TRBJ1-2; clone size: once; CDR3 protein: CASIIPGNGYPF; CDR3 DNA: TGTGCCAGCATCATCCCAGGGAATGGCTACCCCTTC
D gene: TRBD1; V gene: TRBV29-1; J gene: TRBJ1-2; clone size: once; CDR3 protein: CSVEGGDSYGYPF; CDR3 DNA: TGCAGCGTTGAAGGCGGGGACAGCTATGGCTACCCCTTC
D gene: .; V gene: TRBV7-6; J gene: TRBJ1-1; clone size: .; CDR3 protein: CASSPPTGKNTEAFF; CDR3 DNA: TGTGCCAGCAGCCCGCCAACAGGGAAAAACACTGAAGCTTTCTTT
D gene: .; V gene: TRBV18; J gene: TRBJ2-7; clone size: .; CDR3 protein: CASSEAGQGNNFQYF; CDR3 DNA: TGTGCCAGCTCTGAAGCCGGGCAGGGGAATAATTTTCAGTACTTC
D gene: TRBD1; V gene: TRBV15; J gene: TRBJ2-2; clone size: .; CDR3 protein: CATSRDATGVVELFF; CDR3 DNA: TGTGCCACCAGCAGAGATGCGACAGGGGTAGTGGAGCTGTTTTTT
D gene: TRBD2; V gene: TRBV19; J gene: TRBJ2-3; clone size: .; CDR3 protein: CASSRLAGGVTDTQYF; CDR3 DNA: TGTGCCAGTAGCAGACTAGCGGGGGGCGTCACAGATACGCAGTATTTT
D gene: .; V gene: TRBV4-3; J gene: TRBJ2-3; clone size: few; CDR3 protein: CASSQGGSGDTQYF; CDR3 DNA: TGCGCCAGCAGCCAAGGGGGCAGTGGAGATACGCAGTATTTT
D gene: TRBD1; V gene: TRBV28; J gene: TRBJ1-4; clone size: .; CDR3 protein: CASSPPTGTGGKLFF; CDR3 DNA: TGTGCCAGCAGTCCGCCGACAGGGACCGGAGGAAAACTGTTTTTT
D gene: TRBD1; V gene: TRBV7-7; J gene: TRBJ1-4; clone size: .; CDR3 protein: CASSPGTVNEKLFF; CDR3 DNA: TGTGCCAGCAGCCCAGGGACAGTCAATGAAAAACTGTTTTTT
D gene: .; V gene: TRBV19; J gene: TRBJ2-1; clone size: .; CDR3 protein: CASSNKEDRLEGPEQFF; CDR3 DNA: TGTGCCAGTAGCAATAAAGAAGACCGCCTGGAGGGACCTGAGCAGTTCTTC
D gene: TRBD1; V gene: TRBV7-6; J gene: TRBJ1-1; clone size: .; CDR3 protein: CASSLVDRGVGTEAFF; CDR3 DNA: TGTGCCAGCAGCTTAGTGGACAGGGGTGTTGGCACTGAAGCTTTCTTT
D gene: .; V gene: TRBV5-1; J gene: TRBJ1-2; clone size: .; CDR3 protein: CASSLGWRDGYTF; CDR3 DNA: TGCGCCAGCAGCTTGGGGTGGCGGGATGGCTACACCTTC
D gene: .; V gene: TRBV27; J gene: TRBJ2-1; clone size: .; CDR3 protein: CASSLSLRTPYNEQFF; CDR3 DNA: TGTGCCAGCAGTTTATCCCTCAGGACACCCTACAATGAGCAGTTCTTC
D gene: TRBD1; V gene: TRBV7-9; J gene: TRBJ2-5; clone size: .; CDR3 protein: CASSLLTGAETQYF; CDR3 DNA: TGTGCCAGCAGCTTACTTACAGGGGCAGAGACCCAGTACTTC
D gene: TRBD1; V gene: TRBV5-1; J gene: TRBJ2-1; clone size: .; CDR3 protein: CASGTGGAPAQFF; CDR3 DNA: TGCGCCTCCGGGACAGGAGGAGCCCCGGCACAGTTCTTC
D gene: TRBD1; V gene: TRBV5-1; J gene: TRBJ2-7; clone size: many; CDR3 protein: CASSLRDRPYEQYF; CDR3 DNA: TGCGCCAGCAGCTTGCGGGACAGACCCTACGAGCAGTACTTC
D gene: .; V gene: TRBV15; J gene: TRBJ1-2; clone size: .; CDR3 protein: CATSRDRVGYTF; CDR3 DNA: TGTGCCACCAGCAGAGATCGGGTCGGCTACACCTTC
D gene: TRBD1; V gene: TRBV5-4; J gene: TRBJ1-2; clone size: .; CDR3 protein: CASTLGQGAGGYTF; CDR3 DNA: TGTGCCAGCACCCTGGGGCAGGGGGCAGGTGGCTACACCTTC
D gene: .; V gene: TRBV5-1; J gene: TRBJ2-6; clone size: .; CDR3 protein: CASSGGRGQIHSGANVLTF; CDR3 DNA: TGCGCCAGCAGCGGGGGACGAGGACAGATTCACTCTGGGGCCAACGTCCTGACTTTC
D gene: .; V gene: TRBV6-5; J gene: TRBJ2-3; clone size: .; CDR3 protein: CASSYSSGISTDTQYF; CDR3 DNA: TGTGCCAGCAGTTACTCTAGCGGAATTTCCACAGATACGCAGTATTTT
D gene: TRBD1; V gene: TRBV2; J gene: TRBJ1-4; clone size: .; CDR3 protein: CASSADRVGNEKLFF; CDR3 DNA: TGTGCCAGCAGTGCTGACAGGGTCGGTAATGAAAAACTGTTTTTT
D gene: .; V gene: TRBV11-2; J gene: TRBJ1-1; clone size: .; CDR3 protein: CASGARNTEAFF; CDR3 DNA: TGTGCCAGCGGGGCGAGGAACACTGAAGCTTTCTTT
D gene: .; V gene: TRBV28; J gene: TRBJ1-5; clone size: .; CDR3 protein: CASSLQAGSQSQHF; CDR3 DNA: TGTGCCAGCAGTTTACAGGCAGGCTCTCAGTCCCAGCATTTT
D gene: .; V gene: TRBV28; J gene: TRBJ2-7; clone size: once; CDR3 protein: CASRAGGAAYEQYF; CDR3 DNA: TGTGCCAGCAGGGCTGGGGGGGCGGCCTACGAGCAGTACTTC
D gene: TRBD1; V gene: TRBV10-1; J gene: TRBJ1-5; clone size: .; CDR3 protein: CASSESGTGKQPQHF; CDR3 DNA: TGCGCCAGCAGTGAGTCCGGGACAGGAAAGCAGCCCCAGCATTTT
D gene: .; V gene: TRBV6-6; J gene: TRBJ1-5; clone size: .; CDR3 protein: CASSYQNSNQPQHF; CDR3 DNA: TGTGCCAGCAGTTACCAAAATAGCAATCAGCCCCAGCATTTT
D gene: TRBD2; V gene: TRBV7-3; J gene: TRBJ2-3; clone size: .; CDR3 protein: CASSLIGGARTDTQYF; CDR3 DNA: TGTGCCAGCAGCTTAATCGGGGGGGCCCGAACAGATACGCAGTATTTT
D gene: .; V gene: TRBV2; J gene: TRBJ1-5; clone size: .; CDR3 protein: CASSFGDRQPQHF; CDR3 DNA: TGTGCCAGCAGTTTCGGGGATCGTCAGCCCCAGCATTTT
D gene: TRBD2; V gene: TRBV10-3; J gene: TRBJ2-7; clone size: once; CDR3 protein: CAIRQTSMTYEQYF; CDR3 DNA: TGTGCCATCAGGCAGACTAGCATGACCTACGAGCAGTACTTC
D gene: TRBD1; V gene: TRBV27; J gene: TRBJ1-5; clone size: .; CDR3 protein: CASSSHTGDVGWSQPQHF; CDR3 DNA: TGTGCCAGCAGTTCACACACAGGGGATGTTGGGTGGAGTCAGCCCCAGCATTTT
D gene: TRBD2; V gene: TRBV7-2; J gene: TRBJ2-1; clone size: few; CDR3 protein: CASSTRTSGAVSQFF; CDR3 DNA: TGTGCCAGCAGCACCCGGACTAGCGGGGCGGTCTCGCAGTTCTTC
D gene: .; V gene: TRBV27; J gene: TRBJ2-7; clone size: .; CDR3 protein: CASSFVAGSYEQYF; CDR3 DNA: TGTGCCAGCAGTTTTGTGGCGGGAAGCTACGAGCAGTACTTC
D gene: TRBD2; V gene: TRBV6-4; J gene: TRBJ2-3; clone size: .; CDR3 protein: CASSDGGTSGGDTQYF; CDR3 DNA: TGTGCCAGCAGTGACGGCGGGACTAGCGGGGGGGATACGCAGTATTTT
D gene: .; V gene: TRBV7-9; J gene: TRBJ2-7; clone size: few; CDR3 protein: CASARGYEQYF; CDR3 DNA: TGTGCCTCGGCCAGGGGCTACGAGCAGTACTTC
D gene: .; V gene: TRBV15; J gene: TRBJ2-1; clone size: few; CDR3 protein: CATSREQGFNEQFF; CDR3 DNA: TGTGCCACCAGCAGGGAACAGGGATTCAATGAGCAGTTCTTC